These 4 T cell receptor beta chains originate from one sample sequenced in a study of T cells in women clearing cervical HPV infection. Some clones are missing from TCRdb's copy, which holds only in-frame ones; the method was immunoSEQ multiplex PCR. This sample's clone table lists some 16,000 clones. The sample comprised blood buffy coat. These TCRs come from a woman aged 18 to 75 with a cervical HPV16 infection that either progressed to CIN3+ or cleared (not recorded which).

Concerning this clone itself: The read terminates 3 residues ahead of where the CDR3 ends, so the germline J gene completes it. V and J are TRBV5-4 and TRBJ1-2, with TRBD1 matching over 7 bases. This CDR3 spans 15 amino acids. The germline CDR1 and CDR2 sequences are SGHNT and YYREEE (reference sequence). V lost 0 bases and J lost 2; bases outside the gene matches: 4. The CDR3 sequence is CASSLEKTGNYGYTF. Incomplete CDR3 DNA: TGTGCCAGCAGCTTGGAAAAGACAGGGAACTATGGC.

As to this clone: Read data end 3 residues before the CDR3 end; the end is taken from the germline J gene. J is TRBJ2-5 and V is TRBV4-1; TRBD1 is a possible D gene (5 bases). The V gene lost 4 bases and the J gene lost 1 base, with 16 bases spanning the gap. Germline assignment: CDR1 MGHRA and CDR2 YSYEKL. This CDR3 comprises 16 residues. The DNA read from the CDR3 is TGCGCCAGCAGCCCAAAGGGGTCAACTGGCCAAGAGACC. Translating gives CASSPKGSTGQET. The entire CDR3 reads CASSPKGSTGQETQYF.

With respect to this clone: The read finishes 3 residues shy of the CDR3 end, and the germline J gene is used to complete it. This chain uses TRBV6-2 or TRBV6-3 with TRBJ1-6; 7 nucleotides match TRBD1. Per germline, CDR1 MNHEY and CDR2 SVGEGT. V dropped 10 bases and J dropped 7; count of bases not matched to a gene: 7. The CDR3 covers 13 residues. Here the CDR3 reads CATNRGGNSPLHF. The CDR3 bases that were read are TGTGCCACCAACAGGGGAGGCAATTCACCC.

Turning to this clone: The read is 3 residues too short to cover the CDR3 end, so that end is filled in from the germline J gene. V and J are TRBV20-1 and TRBJ1-2; 7 positions match TRBD1. Per germline, CDR1 DFQATT and CDR2 SNEGSKA (reference sequence). CDR3 length equals 14 residues. The CDR3: CSAEQGLGSVGYTF. CDR3 DNA (partial): TGCAGTGCTGAACAGGGGTTGGGTAGTGTAGGC.